This is a list of T cell receptor beta chains from one sample in a study of blood T cells in healthy people across ages. TCRdb itself ran the 5' RACE reads through MiXCR, one entry per CDR3 protein. The sample lists roughly 1,500,000 distinct CDR3 sequences, about 35% seen once, with around 11% in the top ten. Material for sequencing was blood. All receptors come from a woman aged 30 to 39 in good health. Each CDR3 is given with its conserved first and last residue. The D gene is left open where the match is weak. Size values are once, few and many counts, or a class for expanded clones, and some rows have none.

CDR3	DNA	D	size	V	J
CASSLSTGEAFF	TGTGCCAGCAGTTTATCCACCGGGGAAGCTTTCTTT	NA	few	TRBV12-3/TRBV12-4	TRBJ1-1
CSALRAGGPIGYQETQYF	TGCAGTGCTCTAAGGGCTGGCGGGCCCATCGGATACCAAGAGACCCAGTACTTC	NA	NA	TRBV20-1	TRBJ2-5
CASGNAGTAQGIHTEAFF	TGCGCCAGCGGGAACGCCGGGACAGCTCAGGGTATACACACTGAAGCTTTCTTT	TRBD1	NA	TRBV4-1	TRBJ1-1
CSAQSPQTSGSWNIQYF	TGCAGTGCCCAAAGTCCCCAGACTAGCGGGAGTTGGAACATTCAGTACTTC	TRBD2	few	TRBV20-1	TRBJ2-4
CASGDSEQFF	TGTGCCAGCGGAGACAGTGAGCAGTTCTTC	NA	NA	TRBV9	TRBJ2-1
CAIRVTGGDETQYF	TGTGCCATCAGAGTGACAGGGGGCGATGAGACCCAGTACTTC	TRBD1	NA	TRBV10-3	TRBJ2-5
CASSQPGTNEQFF	TGTGCCAGCAGCCAGCCAGGGACGAATGAGCAGTTCTTC	NA	NA	TRBV3-1	TRBJ2-1
CASSLRNGYQETQYF	TGTGCCAGCAGTTTAAGGAACGGGTACCAAGAGACCCAGTACTTC	NA	few	TRBV12-3/TRBV12-4	TRBJ2-5
CASSQPRDRIYEQYF	TGCGCCAGCAGCCAACCCCGGGACAGGATCTACGAGCAGTACTTC	TRBD1	NA	TRBV4-1	TRBJ2-7
CASSLNGGVDTQYF	TGTGCCAGCAGCTTAAACGGGGGGGTAGATACGCAGTATTTT	TRBD2	few	TRBV7-2	TRBJ2-3
CASRGDTGLGAFF	TGTGCCAGCAGGGGGGACACTGGCTTGGGGGCTTTCTTT	NA	NA	TRBV6-1	TRBJ1-1
CASSPGQVFNNEQFF	TGTGCCAGCAGTCCGGGACAGGTATTCAACAATGAGCAGTTCTTC	TRBD1	NA	TRBV6-5	TRBJ2-1
CSARIQGIPSNQPQHF	TGCAGTGCTAGAATCCAGGGTATACCAAGCAATCAGCCCCAGCATTTT	NA	NA	TRBV20-1	TRBJ1-5
CSAPAESGSSYEQYF	TGCAGTGCCCCCGCCGAGAGCGGGAGTTCCTACGAGCAGTACTTC	TRBD2	NA	TRBV20-1	TRBJ2-7
CASSSGGLATEAFF	TGCGCCAGCAGCTCGGGGGGTTTGGCCACTGAAGCTTTCTTT	NA	NA	TRBV5-1	TRBJ1-1
CASSYSVSNYGYTF	TGTGCCAGCAGTTACTCGGTCAGTAACTATGGCTACACCTTC	NA	NA	TRBV6-5	TRBJ1-2
CASSPPGPASQFF	TGTGCCAGCAGTCCCCCTGGACCAGCGTCCCAGTTCTTC	NA	NA	TRBV12-3/TRBV12-4	TRBJ2-1
CASSPRLAGATGELFF	TGTGCCAGCAGCCCCCGACTAGCGGGGGCCACCGGGGAGCTGTTTTTT	TRBD2	NA	TRBV9	TRBJ2-2
CASSLLGGQETQYF	TGTGCCAGCAGTTTATTGGGGGGGCAAGAGACCCAGTACTTC	TRBD2	many	TRBV12-3/TRBV12-4	TRBJ2-5
CASSYPFGTGGSYEQYF	TGTGCCAGCAGTTACCCGTTCGGGACAGGTGGCTCCTACGAGCAGTACTTC	TRBD1	NA	TRBV6-2/TRBV6-3	TRBJ2-7
CASSALTSGGWNEQFF	TGTGCCAGCAGCGCGCTTACTAGCGGGGGGTGGAATGAGCAGTTCTTC	TRBD2	NA	TRBV9	TRBJ2-1
CASTFAGGETQYF	TGTGCCAGCACCTTTGCGGGAGGAGAGACCCAGTACTTC	TRBD2	few	TRBV27	TRBJ2-5
CSASRQRDGYTF	TGCAGTGCTAGCAGGCAGAGGGATGGCTACACCTTC	NA	few	TRBV20-1	TRBJ1-2
CASSWGYNSPLHF	TGTGCCAGCAGTTGGGGGTATAATTCACCCCTCCACTTT	NA	NA	TRBV28	TRBJ1-6
CASSFLGTNTEAFF	TGCGCCAGCAGCTTTCTAGGGACGAACACTGAAGCTTTCTTT	NA	few	TRBV5-1	TRBJ1-1
CASSLQLNEQFF	TGTGCCAGCAGCCTCCAGCTAAATGAGCAGTTCTTC	NA	NA	TRBV7-8	TRBJ2-1
CASSEFWVNTEAFF	TGTGCCAGCAGTGAATTTTGGGTGAACACTGAAGCTTTCTTT	NA	NA	TRBV6-1	TRBJ1-1
CASSLDLLATQYF	TGTGCCAGCAGCTTAGACCTGCTCGCTACGCAGTATTTT	NA	NA	TRBV7-6	TRBJ2-3
CASSPRTGMLQGEQFF	TGTGCCAGCAGCCCCCGGACAGGGATGTTGCAGGGTGAGCAGTTCTTC	TRBD1	NA	TRBV5-4	TRBJ2-1
CSVKGQGYNEQFF	TGCAGCGTAAAGGGACAGGGGTACAATGAGCAGTTCTTC	TRBD1	NA	TRBV29-1	TRBJ2-1
CASSLWIGQTYNEQFF	TGTGCCAGCAGCTTGTGGATTGGACAGACCTACAATGAGCAGTTCTTC	NA	NA	TRBV5-5	TRBJ2-1
CAWNKGQNYEQYF	TGTGCCTGGAACAAGGGACAGAACTACGAGCAGTACTTC	TRBD1	NA	TRBV30	TRBJ2-7
CAWSVHGTYEQYF	TGTGCCTGGAGTGTACACGGGACCTACGAGCAGTACTTC	NA	NA	TRBV30	TRBJ2-7
CVSSPQGQSFTAYEQYF	TGTGTCAGCTCTCCCCAAGGACAGTCCTTTACGGCTTACGAGCAGTACTTC	NA	NA	TRBV6-1	TRBJ2-7
CASSLVGHGSETQYF	TGCGCCAGCAGCTTGGTAGGACACGGCAGCGAGACCCAGTACTTC	NA	few	TRBV5-1	TRBJ2-5
CASSQDGPGGNQPQHF	TGCGCCAGCAGCCAAGATGGTCCAGGGGGGAATCAGCCCCAGCATTTT	TRBD1	NA	TRBV4-1	TRBJ1-5
CATSLDRGSGEQYF	TGTGCCACCTCCCTGGACAGGGGGTCGGGCGAGCAGTACTTC	TRBD1	few	TRBV18	TRBJ2-7
CASSVTSGGVRETQYF	TGTGCCAGCAGTGTGACTAGCGGAGGGGTCCGGGAGACCCAGTACTTC	TRBD2	NA	TRBV6-1	TRBJ2-5
CASSVGTGEISYEQYF	TGTGCCAGCAGCGTAGGTACGGGGGAGATCTCCTACGAGCAGTACTTC	NA	once	TRBV9	TRBJ2-7
CASSYPMGGPAAHNEQFF	TGTGCCAGCAGTTACCCTATGGGTGGGCCAGCGGCCCACAATGAGCAGTTCTTC	NA	NA	TRBV6-2/TRBV6-3	TRBJ2-1
CSAEPTGKNTEAFF	TGCAGTGCTGAGCCTACAGGGAAGAACACTGAAGCTTTCTTT	NA	NA	TRBV20-1	TRBJ1-1
CASRPLGGGYNEQFF	TGTGCCAGCAGACCACTAGGGGGGGGCTACAATGAGCAGTTCTTC	NA	NA	TRBV2	TRBJ2-1